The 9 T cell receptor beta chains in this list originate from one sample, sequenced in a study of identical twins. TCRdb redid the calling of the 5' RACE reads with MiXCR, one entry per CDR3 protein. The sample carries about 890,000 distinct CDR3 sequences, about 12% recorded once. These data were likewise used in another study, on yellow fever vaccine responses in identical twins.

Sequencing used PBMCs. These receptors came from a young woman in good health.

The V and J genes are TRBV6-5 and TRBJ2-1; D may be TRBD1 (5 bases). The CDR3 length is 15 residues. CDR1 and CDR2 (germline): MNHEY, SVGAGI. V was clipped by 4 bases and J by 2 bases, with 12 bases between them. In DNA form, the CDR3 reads TGTGCCAGCAGTTCCCGGGCAGGGCCCTACAATGAGCAGTTCTTC. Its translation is CASSSRAGPYNEQFF.

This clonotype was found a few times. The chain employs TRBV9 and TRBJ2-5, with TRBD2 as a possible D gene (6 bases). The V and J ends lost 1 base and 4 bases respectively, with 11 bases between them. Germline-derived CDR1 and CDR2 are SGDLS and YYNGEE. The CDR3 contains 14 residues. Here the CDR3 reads CASSVHWRGETQYF. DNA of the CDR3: TGTGCCAGCAGCGTACATTGGAGGGGAGAGACCCAGTACTTC.

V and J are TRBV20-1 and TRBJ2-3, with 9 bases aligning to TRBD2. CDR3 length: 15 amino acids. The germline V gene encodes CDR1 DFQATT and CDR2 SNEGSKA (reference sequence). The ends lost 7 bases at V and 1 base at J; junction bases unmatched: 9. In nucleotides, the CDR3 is TGCAGTGTCCCGACTAGCGGCCTACGCACAGATACGCAGTATTTT. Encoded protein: CSVPTSGLRTDTQYF.

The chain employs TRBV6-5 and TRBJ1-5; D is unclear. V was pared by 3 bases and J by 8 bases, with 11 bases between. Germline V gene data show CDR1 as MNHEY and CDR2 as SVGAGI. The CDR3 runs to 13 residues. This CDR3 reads CASSYLVGEPQHF. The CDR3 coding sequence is TGTGCCAGCAGTTATTTAGTTGGGGAGCCCCAGCATTTT.

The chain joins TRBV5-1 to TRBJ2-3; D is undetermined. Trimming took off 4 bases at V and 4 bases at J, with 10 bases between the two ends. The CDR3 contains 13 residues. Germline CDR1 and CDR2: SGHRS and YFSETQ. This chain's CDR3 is CASSGKSSDTQYF. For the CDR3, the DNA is TGCGCCAGCAGCGGGAAGTCTTCAGATACGCAGTATTTT.

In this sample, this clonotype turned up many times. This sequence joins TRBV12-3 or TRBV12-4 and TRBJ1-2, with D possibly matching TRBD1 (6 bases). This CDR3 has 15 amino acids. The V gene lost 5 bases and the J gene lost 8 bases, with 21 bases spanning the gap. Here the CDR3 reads CASSPLTGNVGGYTF. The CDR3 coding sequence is TGTGCCAGCAGTCCCCTAACAGGGAATGTCGGGGGCTACACCTTC.

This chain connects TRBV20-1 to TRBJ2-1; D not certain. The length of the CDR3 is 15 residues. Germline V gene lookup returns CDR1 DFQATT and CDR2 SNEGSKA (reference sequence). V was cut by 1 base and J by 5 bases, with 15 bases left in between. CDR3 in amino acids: CSARADGQVHNEQFF. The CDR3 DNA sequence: TGCAGTGCTAGAGCAGATGGGCAGGTACACAATGAGCAGTTCTTC.

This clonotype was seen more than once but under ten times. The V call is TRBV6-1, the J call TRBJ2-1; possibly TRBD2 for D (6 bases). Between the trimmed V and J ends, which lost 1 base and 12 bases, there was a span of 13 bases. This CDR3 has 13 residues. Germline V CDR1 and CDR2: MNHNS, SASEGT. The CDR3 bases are TGTGCCAGCAGTGAAGGGTGGGGACTCCGGCAGTTCTTC. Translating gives CASSEGWGLRQFF.

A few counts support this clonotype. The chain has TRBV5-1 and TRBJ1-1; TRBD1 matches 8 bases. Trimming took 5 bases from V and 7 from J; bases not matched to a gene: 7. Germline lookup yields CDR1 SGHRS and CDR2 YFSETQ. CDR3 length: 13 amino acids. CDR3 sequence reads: CASSGRGPDEAFF. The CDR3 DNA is TGCGCCAGCAGTGGCAGGGGGCCTGATGAAGCTTTCTTT.